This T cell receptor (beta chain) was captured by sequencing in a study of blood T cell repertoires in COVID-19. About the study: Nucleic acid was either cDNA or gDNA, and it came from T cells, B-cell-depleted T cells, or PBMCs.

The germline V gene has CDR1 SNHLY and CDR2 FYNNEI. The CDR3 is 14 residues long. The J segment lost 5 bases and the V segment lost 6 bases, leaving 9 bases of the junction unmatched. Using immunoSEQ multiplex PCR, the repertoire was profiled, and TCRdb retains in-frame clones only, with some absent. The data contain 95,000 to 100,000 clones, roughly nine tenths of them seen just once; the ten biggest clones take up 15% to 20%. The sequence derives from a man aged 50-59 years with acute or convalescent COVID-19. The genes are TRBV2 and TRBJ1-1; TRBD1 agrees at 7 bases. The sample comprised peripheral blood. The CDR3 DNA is TGTGCCAGCAGGGGAGCGACAGGGCGGACTGAAGCTTTCTTT. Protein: CASRGATGRTEAFF.